The entry that follows covers one TCR beta chain sequence. Cohort placement rested on clinical history that participants reported themselves. All recovered Cohort 3 donors got two negative PCRs, got clearance, or saw symptom resolution. The sample comes from a study of blood T cell repertoires in COVID-19. Germline-derived CDR1 and CDR2 are LNHDA and SQIVND (reference sequence). The CDR3 spans 15 residues. V was shortened by 2 bases and J by 2 bases, with 12 bases between the two germline ends. Libraries were prepared by immunoSEQ multiplex PCR; TCRdb keeps only in-frame clonotypes and omits some of them. The sample records more than 200,000 clones, roughly 90% being singletons.

The sample was PBMCs or T cells enriched from blood (not recorded which). The gene calls are TRBV19 and TRBJ1-1; D uncertain. The receptor was derived from a woman aged 25 to 39 who had recovered from COVID-19. CDR3 loop: CASSIFSSFNTEAFF. CDR3 in DNA: TGTGCCAGTAGTATATTCTCTTCTTTCAACACTGAAGCTTTCTTT.